This T cell receptor (beta chain) was profiled in a study of cytomegalovirus exposure and HLA in healthy donors. Study findings and constraints: Roughly 170 TCR beta chains were listed as cytomegalovirus-associated.

Concerning this clone: Antigen specificity is unknown.

The donors belonged to the roughly 110-subject validation cohort, separate from the roughly 600-subject first cohort. The CDR3 has 14 amino acids. V dropped 4 bases and J dropped 4; count of bases not matched to a gene: 3. Germline CDR1 reads SGDLS; CDR2 reads YYNGEE. The repertoire was sequenced with immunoSEQ multiplex PCR; TCRdb's copy has only in-frame clones and lacks some. Of 100,000 to 120,000 clones in the sample, approximately 95% were seen once. The rearrangement links TRBV9 to TRBJ1-5; 9 bases are a match to TRBD1. Sequences were obtained from PBMCs. The receptor was derived from a woman aged 18-30 years in good health and CMV-seronegative. CDR3 protein: CASSQTGGNQPQHF. Written as DNA, the CDR3 is TGTGCCAGCAGCCAGACAGGGGGAAATCAGCCCCAGCATTTT.